The clone carrying this TCR beta chain was detected only a few times. As yet, its antigen is unknown. The sample is drawn from a study of naive and memory T cell subsets. CDR1 is MGHRA and CDR2 is YSYEKL in the germline V gene. There are 14 residues in the CDR3. V shed 0 bases and J shed 3 bases, with 9 bases lying between them. CMV status came from CD4+ IFNgamma after overnight CMV lysate stimulation. Cells stained for CD3, CD4, CD8, CD45RA, CD27 and viability were sorted into four CD45RA/CD27 subsets. Notes on the study in general: TCR counts from RNA may reflect activation-linked expression changes.

Two oligonucleotides, mixed equimolar, formed the beta constant-region primer covering TRBC1 and TRBC2. Nested alpha and beta constant-region primers with the SP2 primer drove four PCR rounds on ligated cDNA. TCRdb re-derived calls from the UMI-ligation and nested PCR reads in MiXCR, one entry per CDR3 protein. The sample includes roughly 140,000 distinct CDR3 sequences, 17% of them seen just once. The chain combines TRBV4-1 with TRBJ2-7; D unclear. Sequencing was performed on naive CD4+ T cells from blood. This TCR was sampled from a human donor in good health. The CDR3 reads CASSQDSLGYEQYF. In DNA form, the CDR3 reads TGCGCCAGCAGCCAAGATTCGCTGGGCTACGAGCAGTACTTC.